These 18 T cell receptor beta chains were sequenced from one sample in a study of OX40 agonist ivuxolimab in advanced cancers. Some clones are missing from TCRdb's copy, which holds only in-frame ones; the method was immunoSEQ multiplex PCR. The sample includes tens of thousands of clones, around 90% of them seen just once. Sequencing was performed on CD4+ or CD8+ T cells sorted from blood, taken in a trial of the OX40 agonist ivuxolimab. The source of these receptors is an adult with an advanced solid tumor such as melanoma, head and neck, liver or kidney cancer.

This chain joins TRBV2 and TRBJ2-2; 9 nucleotides line up with TRBD2. This CDR3 region has 18 residues. With V trimmed by 7 bases and J by 5 bases, 17 bases remained unmatched. Per the germline V gene, CDR1 is SNHLY and CDR2 is FYNNEI. The CDR3 DNA sequence: TGTGCCAGCACCTCACCCGGGACTAGCAAGAGAGGGACCGGGGAGCTGTTTTTT. Translated: CASTSPGTSKRGTGELFF.

The chain links TRBV9 to TRBJ2-7; possible D gene TRBD2, 5 bases. The CDR3 spans 12 residues. Deletions cut 3 bases from V and 2 bases from J, with 6 bases between. Germline CDR1 SGDLS, CDR2 YYNGEE. In DNA form, the CDR3 reads TGTGCCAGCAGCGGAGGGACCTACGAGCAGTACTTC. Protein product: CASSGGTYEQYF.

This rearrangement joins TRBV19 to TRBJ2-6, with D uncertain. Deletions cut 2 bases from V and 4 bases from J, with 9 bases between. The CDR3 sequence is 15 residues long. The germline V gene has CDR1 LNHDA and CDR2 SQIVND (reference sequence). The CDR3: CASSIKGPGANVLTF. The CDR3 DNA follows: TGTGCCAGTAGTATAAAAGGACCAGGGGCCAACGTCCTGACTTTC.

The chain links TRBV19 to TRBJ2-7; D perhaps matches TRBD2 (6 bases). CDR3 size: 14 residues. Trimming took off 5 bases at V and 2 bases at J, with 13 bases between the two ends. Germline CDR1 is LNHDA and CDR2 is SQIVND (reference sequence). Written as DNA, the CDR3 is TGTGCCAGTAGTGGGGGGTTCGGGACCTACGAGCAGTACTTC. It specifies CASSGGFGTYEQYF. Variable domain in full (rest from reference TRBV19 and TRBJ2-7): DGGITQSPKYLFRKEGQNVTLSCEQNLNHDAMYWYRQDPGQGLRLIYYSQIVNDFQKGDIAEGYSVSREKKESFPLTVTSAQKNPTAFYLCASSGGFGTYEQYFGPGTRLTVT.

The chain couples TRBV19 to TRBJ1-2, with 8 bases lining up with TRBD1. The junction had 8 bases not matched to a gene; V was cut back by 7 bases and J by 4 bases. This CDR3 comprises 14 residues. Germline CDR1 reads LNHDA; CDR2 reads SQIVND (reference sequence). CDR3: CASKGQGSSYGYTF. Written as DNA, the CDR3 is TGTGCCAGTAAAGGACAGGGCTCGTCCTATGGCTACACCTTC.

The chain employs TRBV28 and TRBJ1-2, with D unresolved. V was trimmed by 6 bases and J by 3 bases, leaving 11 bases between them. The germline gives CDR1 MDHEN, CDR2 SYDVKM. The CDR3 covers 13 residues. This CDR3 is CASRPTAHYGYTF. The CDR3 nucleotides read TGTGCCAGCAGACCAACAGCCCACTATGGCTACACCTTC.

The V call is TRBV9, the J call TRBJ1-6; D gene uncertain. CDR1 and CDR2 from the germline V gene are SGDLS and YYNGEE. The CDR3 has 15 amino acids. Deletions cut 6 bases from V and 10 bases from J, with 20 bases between. The CDR3 protein is CASNPEAERGSPLHF. The CDR3 coding sequence is TGTGCCAGCAACCCTGAGGCAGAACGAGGGTCACCCCTCCACTTT.

This clone appeared a single time. This chain connects TRBV6-5 to TRBJ2-7; D not resolved. The CDR3 has 13 residues. Germline lookup yields CDR1 MNHEY and CDR2 SVGAGI. Trimming took off 6 bases at V and 3 bases at J, with 12 bases between the two ends. CDR3 loop: CASSPSVDYEQYF. CDR3 in DNA: TGTGCCAGCAGCCCGAGTGTCGACTACGAGCAGTACTTC.

This clone was recorded only once. V and J are TRBV19 and TRBJ2-7; 8 bases fit TRBD1. Germline trimming cut 5 bases from V and 3 bases from J; bases unmatched to any gene: 6. Germline CDR1 reads LNHDA; CDR2 reads SQIVND (reference sequence). CDR3 length: 14 residues. The chain's CDR3 is CASSAGTGYYEQYF. CDR3 DNA: TGTGCCAGTAGTGCCGGGACAGGCTACTACGAGCAGTACTTC.

Turning to this clone: Germline and junction disagree at one end, which may indicate a read error. J is TRBJ2-1 and V is TRBV28; D could derive from TRBD1 or TRBD2 (5 bases each). Germline V gene data show CDR1 as MDHEN and CDR2 as SYDVKM. The CDR3 loop spans 11 amino acids. CDR3 sequence: CASSLVGEQLF. CDR3 coding DNA: TGTGCCAGCAGCCTCGTAGGGGAGCAGCTCTTC.

The chain uses TRBV2 and TRBJ2-2, with D possibly being TRBD1 or TRBD2 (5 bases each). Germline assignment: CDR1 SNHLY and CDR2 FYNNEI. The CDR3 loop spans 13 amino acids. V dropped 4 bases and J dropped 8 bases, with 11 bases sitting between them. The CDR3 loop reads CASSVGPGGELFF. Written as DNA, the CDR3 is TGTGCCAGCAGTGTGGGGCCGGGGGGGGAGCTGTTTTTT.

V and J are TRBV7-2 and TRBJ2-6; TRBD2 aligns across 11 bases. J lost 0 bases, V lost 5 bases, and 6 bases had no gene match. CDR3 length equals 18 residues. Per the germline V gene, CDR1 is SGHTA and CDR2 is FQGNSA. This chain's CDR3 is CASSLAGTSGSGANVLTF. CDR3 in DNA: TGTGCCAGCAGCCTCGCCGGGACTAGCGGCTCTGGGGCCAACGTCCTGACTTTC.

The chain combines TRBV7-2 with TRBJ1-1; no clear D gene. Trimming removed 6 bases at V and 7 bases at J, with 18 bases between. From germline, CDR1 is SGHTA and CDR2 FQGNSA. This CDR3 is 14 amino acids long. The CDR3 protein is CASRGRTGSREAFF. CDR3 sequence (DNA): TGTGCCAGCAGAGGCAGGACGGGCTCCCGTGAAGCTTTCTTT.

J is TRBJ2-3 and V is TRBV27, with D possibly called TRBD1 or TRBD2 (7 bases each). Germline-derived CDR1 and CDR2 are MNHEY and SMNVEV (reference sequence). The germline V and J ends were trimmed by 0 bases and 3 bases, with 13 bases remaining between them. The CDR3 consists of 16 residues. DNA for the CDR3: TGTGCCAGCAGTTTATCCCCCAGGGGGGGGACAGATACGCAGTATTTT. Protein product: CASSLSPRGGTDTQYF.

The chain employs TRBV2 and TRBJ2-7, with 10 bases aligning to TRBD2. From germline, CDR1 is SNHLY and CDR2 FYNNEI. This CDR3 region has 15 residues. V trimming: 4 bases; J trimming: 2 bases; junction bases outside the gene matches: 5. This chain's CDR3 is CASSGLAGVAYEQYF. CDR3 bases: TGTGCCAGCAGTGGTCTAGCGGGAGTGGCCTACGAGCAGTACTTC.

The chain has TRBV7-3 and TRBJ2-6; D is possibly TRBD1 (5 bases). CDR1 and CDR2 from the germline V gene are SGHTA and FQGTGA. The V end was cut by 5 bases, the J end by 1 base, with 6 bases between. The CDR3 covers 14 residues. Here the CDR3 reads CASSPGSGANVLTF. The CDR3 DNA sequence: TGTGCCAGCAGCCCAGGGTCTGGGGCCAACGTCCTGACTTTC. Based on the CDR3 plus reference TRBV7-3 and TRBJ2-6, the full variable domain is GAGVSQTPSNKVTEKGKYVELRCDPISGHTALYWYRQSLGQGPEFLIYFQGTGAADDSGLPNDRFFAVRPEGSVSTLKIQRTERGDSAVYLCASSPGSGANVLTFGAGSRLTVL.

V is TRBV11-1 and J is TRBJ2-7, with 10 bases matching TRBD2. Trimming at V came to 2 bases and at J to 7 bases, leaving 5 bases not matched to a gene. The CDR3 is made up of 14 amino acids. Germline V gene lookup returns CDR1 SGHAT and CDR2 FQDESV (reference sequence). The CDR3 region has the DNA TGTGCCAGCAGCTTACAGCGGGAGGGCCTTGAGCAGTACTTC. The encoded protein is CASSLQREGLEQYF.

V is TRBV5-4 and J is TRBJ1-3; TRBD1 aligns across 8 bases. Losses at the gene ends were 0 bases for V and 0 bases for J; bases not matched to a gene: 2. The CDR3 contains 16 residues. Germline V CDR1 and CDR2: SGHNT, YYREEE (reference sequence). The chain's CDR3 is CASSLGGTGSGNTIYF. The DNA for the CDR3 is TGTGCCAGCAGCTTGGGGGGGACAGGCTCTGGAAACACCATATATTTT.